Below, 10 T cell receptor beta chains from the same sample are listed, as sequenced in a study of neurological immune-mediated disorders. TCRdb itself ran the 5' RACE reads through MiXCR, one entry per CDR3 protein. The data show more than 55,000 distinct CDR3 sequences, nearly 10% seen once. Time point of the sample: longitudinal time-point 2. Sequencing used PBMCs. The receptor source for this set is a man aged 25 to 40 in good health.

This clonotype was seen many times. The V and J genes are TRBV3-1 and TRBJ2-4; TRBD1 aligns across 8 bases. V lost 0 bases, J lost 3 bases, and 4 bases stayed unmatched. This CDR3 has 16 residues. Germline assignment: CDR1 LGHDT and CDR2 YNNKEL (reference sequence). This CDR3 is CASSQDATGVKNIQYF. The CDR3 nucleotides read TGTGCCAGCAGCCAAGACGCGACAGGGGTCAAAAACATTCAGTACTTC.

There are many counts of this clonotype. The gene calls are TRBV7-2 and TRBJ1-1, with 9 bases aligning to TRBD1. V lost 5 bases to trimming and J lost 7 bases; unmatched junction nucleotides: 11. Germline assignment: CDR1 SGHTA and CDR2 FQGNSA. The CDR3 loop spans 15 amino acids. The CDR3: CASSLLQGARLEAFF. As DNA, the CDR3 is TGTGCCAGCAGCCTCCTACAGGGGGCCCGGCTTGAAGCTTTCTTT.

This clonotype was detected many times. The rearrangement joins TRBV28 to TRBJ2-6; a weak D match, TRBD1 (6 bases). The germline CDR1 and CDR2 sequences are MDHEN and SYDVKM. The CDR3 totals 17 residues. Trimming took off 5 bases at V and 0 bases at J, with 14 bases between the two ends. The CDR3 region is CASSPHWTASGANVLTF. The CDR3 DNA reads as TGTGCCAGCAGTCCTCATTGGACAGCCTCTGGGGCCAACGTCCTGACTTTC. Supplemented by reference TRBV28 and TRBJ2-6, the full variable domain reads DVKVTQSSRYLVKRTGEKVFLECVQDMDHENMFWYRQDPGLGLRLIYFSYDVKMKEKGDIPEGYSVSREKKERFSLILESASTNQTSMYLCASSPHWTASGANVLTFGAGSRLTVL.

This clonotype was recorded many times. This sequence joins TRBV27 and TRBJ2-7; 8 bases fit TRBD2. V lost 6 bases and J lost 2; bases outside the gene matches: 6. The CDR3 totals 14 residues. CDR1 and CDR2 (germline): MNHEY, SMNVEV (reference sequence). CDR3 sequence: CASRLGGGAYEQYF. Here the CDR3 DNA reads TGTGCCAGCAGGCTCGGGGGGGGCGCCTACGAGCAGTACTTC.

The sample holds many counts of this clonotype. V is TRBV7-9 and J is TRBJ2-3, with D unresolved. The germline CDR1 and CDR2 sequences are SEHNR and FQNEAQ (reference sequence). The CDR3 totals 12 residues. The V end was cut by 3 bases, the J end by 5 bases, with 6 bases between. Here the CDR3 DNA reads TGTGCCAGCAGCTTGGGCAGAGATACGCAGTATTTT. It codes for CASSLGRDTQYF.

This chain connects TRBV12-3 or TRBV12-4 to TRBJ2-2, with D perhaps matching TRBD2 (6 bases). V was shortened by 2 bases and J by 14 bases, with 21 bases between the two germline ends. This CDR3 contains 15 residues. CDR3 in amino acids: CASSLLASNTADLFF. DNA for the CDR3: TGTGCCAGCAGTTTACTAGCGTCGAACACCGCGGATCTGTTTTTT.

This clonotype has ten or more counts. In DNA, the CDR3 is TGTGCCAGCAGCAAACAGGGGCGATACTCCTACGAGCAGTACTTC. Protein product: CASSKQGRYSYEQYF. V and J are TRBV7-9 and TRBJ2-7; TRBD1 matches 7 bases. V dropped 5 bases and J dropped 0; count of bases not matched to a gene: 7. CDR3 length: 15 residues. CDR1 is SEHNR and CDR2 is FQNEAQ in the germline V gene (reference sequence).

This clonotype was detected ten times or more. The chain uses TRBV5-1 and TRBJ2-3; D gene uncertain. The CDR3 runs to 14 residues. V shed 6 bases and J shed 2 bases, with 13 bases lying between them. CDR1 is SGHRS, CDR2 YFSETQ, per germline. CDR3 sequence (DNA): TGCGCCAGCACCTGGGGAACCTTCACAGATACGCAGTATTTT. Protein: CASTWGTFTDTQYF.

This clonotype occurred a few times. This chain joins TRBV11-2 and TRBJ2-5, with D perhaps TRBD1 or TRBD2 (6 bases each). Germline CDR1 and CDR2: SGHAT and FQNNGV. The CDR3 runs to 15 residues. The ends were cut back, 4 bases at V and 5 bases at J, with 17 bases in the middle. The CDR3 region has the DNA TGTGCCAGCAGCTCGTGGACAGAAGGGGGGGAGACCCAGTACTTC. This sequence encodes CASSSWTEGGETQYF.

This clonotype was recorded at least ten times. This chain links TRBV10-2 with TRBJ2-7; a possible D gene is TRBD1 (5 bases). The V end lost 5 bases, the J end lost 3 bases, and 11 bases lay between the germline ends. The length of the CDR3 is 13 residues. Per germline, CDR1 WSHSY and CDR2 SAAADI. The CDR3 protein is CASSTTAYYEQYF. The DNA of the CDR3 is TGCGCCAGCAGTACGACAGCCTACTACGAGCAGTACTTC.